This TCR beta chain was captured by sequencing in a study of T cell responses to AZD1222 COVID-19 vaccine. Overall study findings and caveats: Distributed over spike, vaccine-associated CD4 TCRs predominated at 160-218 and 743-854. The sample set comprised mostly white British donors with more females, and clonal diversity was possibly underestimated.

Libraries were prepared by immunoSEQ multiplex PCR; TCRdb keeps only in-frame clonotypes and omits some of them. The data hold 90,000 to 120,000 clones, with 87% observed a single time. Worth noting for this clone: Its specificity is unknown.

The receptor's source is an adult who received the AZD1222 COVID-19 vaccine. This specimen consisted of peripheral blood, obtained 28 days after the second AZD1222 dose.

CDR3 DNA sequence: TGTGCCAGCTCACAAGGGACAGGGGGCGACGAGCAGTACTTC. As protein: CASSQGTGGDEQYF. V is TRBV18 and J is TRBJ2-7; 12 bases map to TRBD1. Germline V gene sequence: CDR1 KGHSH, CDR2 LQKENI. The CDR3 covers 14 residues. Trimming took 4 bases from V and 5 from J; bases not matched to a gene: 3.